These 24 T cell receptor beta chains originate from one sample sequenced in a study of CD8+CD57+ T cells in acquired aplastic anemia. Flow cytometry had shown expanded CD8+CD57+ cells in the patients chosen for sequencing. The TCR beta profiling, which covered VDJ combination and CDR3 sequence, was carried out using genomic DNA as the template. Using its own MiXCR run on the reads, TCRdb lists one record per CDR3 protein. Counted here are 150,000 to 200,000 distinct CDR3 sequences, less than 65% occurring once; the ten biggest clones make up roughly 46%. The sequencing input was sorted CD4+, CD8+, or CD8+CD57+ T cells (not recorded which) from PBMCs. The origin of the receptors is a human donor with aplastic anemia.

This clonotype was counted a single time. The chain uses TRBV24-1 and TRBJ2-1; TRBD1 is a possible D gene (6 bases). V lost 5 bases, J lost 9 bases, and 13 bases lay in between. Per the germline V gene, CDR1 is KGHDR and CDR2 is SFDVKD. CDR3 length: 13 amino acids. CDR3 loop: CATSVLQGPEQFF. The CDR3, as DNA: TGTGCCACCAGTGTCCTACAGGGACCTGAGCAGTTCTTC.

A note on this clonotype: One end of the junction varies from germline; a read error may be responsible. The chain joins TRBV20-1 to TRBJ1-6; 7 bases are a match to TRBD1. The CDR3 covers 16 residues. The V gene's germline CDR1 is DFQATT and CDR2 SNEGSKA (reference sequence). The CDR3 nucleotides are TGCGGTGCTAGAGATGAGGGGGCCTCCTATAATTCACCCCTCCACTTT. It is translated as CGARDEGASYNSPLHF.

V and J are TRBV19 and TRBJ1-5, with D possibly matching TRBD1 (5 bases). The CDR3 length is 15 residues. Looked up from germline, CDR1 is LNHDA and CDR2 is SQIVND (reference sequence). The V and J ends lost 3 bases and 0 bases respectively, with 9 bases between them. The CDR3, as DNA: TGTGCCAGTAGTATTTTGGGGGATAGCAATCAGCCCCAGCATTTT. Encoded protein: CASSILGDSNQPQHF.

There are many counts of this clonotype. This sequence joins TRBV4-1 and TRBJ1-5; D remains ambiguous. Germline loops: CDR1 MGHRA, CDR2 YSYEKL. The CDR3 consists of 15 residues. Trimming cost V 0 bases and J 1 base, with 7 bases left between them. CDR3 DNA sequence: TGCGCCAGCAGCCAAGATGCCGGGAGCAATCAGCCCCAGCATTTT. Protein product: CASSQDAGSNQPQHF.

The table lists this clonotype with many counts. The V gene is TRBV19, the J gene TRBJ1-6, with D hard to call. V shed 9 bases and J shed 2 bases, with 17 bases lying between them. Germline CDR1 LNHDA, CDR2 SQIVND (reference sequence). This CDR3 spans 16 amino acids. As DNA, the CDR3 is TGTGCCAGCACCTACAACTACCCCACCTATAATTCACCCCTCCACTTT. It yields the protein CASTYNYPTYNSPLHF.

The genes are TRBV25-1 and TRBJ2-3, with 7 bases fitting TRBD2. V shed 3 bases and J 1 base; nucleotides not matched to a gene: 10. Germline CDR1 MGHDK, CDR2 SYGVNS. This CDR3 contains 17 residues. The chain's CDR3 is CASSEAGAGFRTDTQYF. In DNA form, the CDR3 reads TGTGCCAGCAGTGAGGCAGGAGCGGGGTTTCGCACAGATACGCAGTATTTT.

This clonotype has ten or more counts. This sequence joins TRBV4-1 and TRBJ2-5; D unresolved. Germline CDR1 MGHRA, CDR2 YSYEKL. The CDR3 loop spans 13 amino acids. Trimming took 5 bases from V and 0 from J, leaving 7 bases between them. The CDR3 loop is CASSWVDQETQYF. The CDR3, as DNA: TGCGCCAGCAGCTGGGTCGACCAAGAGACCCAGTACTTC.

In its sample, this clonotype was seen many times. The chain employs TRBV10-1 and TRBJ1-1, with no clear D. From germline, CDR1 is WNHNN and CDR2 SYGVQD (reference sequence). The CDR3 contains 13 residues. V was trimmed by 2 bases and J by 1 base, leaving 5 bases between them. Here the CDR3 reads CASSEMENTEAFF. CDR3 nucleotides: TGCGCCAGCAGTGAGATGGAGAACACTGAAGCTTTCTTT.

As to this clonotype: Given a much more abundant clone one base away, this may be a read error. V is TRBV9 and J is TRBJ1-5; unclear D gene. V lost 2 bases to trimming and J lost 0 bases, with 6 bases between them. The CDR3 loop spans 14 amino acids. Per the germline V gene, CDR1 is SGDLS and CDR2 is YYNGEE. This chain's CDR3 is CASSVTDSNQPQHF. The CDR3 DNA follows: TGTGCCAGCAGCGTGACGGATAGCAATCAGCCCCAGCATTTT. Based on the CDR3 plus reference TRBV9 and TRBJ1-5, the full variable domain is DSGVTQTPKHLITATGQRVTLRCSPRSGDLSVYWYQQSLDQGLQFLIQYYNGEERAKGNILERFSAQQFPDLHSELNLSSLELGDSALYFCASSVTDSNQPQHFGDGTRLSIL.

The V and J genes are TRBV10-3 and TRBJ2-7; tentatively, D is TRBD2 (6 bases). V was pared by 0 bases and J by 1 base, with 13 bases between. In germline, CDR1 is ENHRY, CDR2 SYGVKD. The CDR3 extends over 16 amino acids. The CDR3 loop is CAISESARDRSYEQYF. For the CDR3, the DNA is TGTGCCATCAGTGAGTCGGCGCGGGATCGATCCTACGAGCAGTACTTC.

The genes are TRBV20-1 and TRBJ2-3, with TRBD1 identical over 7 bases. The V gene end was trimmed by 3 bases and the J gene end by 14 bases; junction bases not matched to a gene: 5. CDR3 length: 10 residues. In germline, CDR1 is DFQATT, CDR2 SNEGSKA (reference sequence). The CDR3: CSASWAGGYF. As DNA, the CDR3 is TGCAGTGCTAGCTGGGCAGGGGGGTATTTT.

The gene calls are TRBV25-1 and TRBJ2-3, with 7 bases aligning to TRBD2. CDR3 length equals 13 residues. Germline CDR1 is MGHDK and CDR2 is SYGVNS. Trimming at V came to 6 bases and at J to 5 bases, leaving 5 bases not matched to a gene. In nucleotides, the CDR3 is TGTGCCAGCAGCCTGGGGACTAAAGATACGCAGTATTTT. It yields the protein CASSLGTKDTQYF.

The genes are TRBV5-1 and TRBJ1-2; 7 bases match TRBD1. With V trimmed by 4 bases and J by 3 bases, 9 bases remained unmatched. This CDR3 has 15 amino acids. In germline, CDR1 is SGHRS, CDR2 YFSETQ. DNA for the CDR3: TGCGCCAGCAGCCCGGGGGACAGCTTCTACTATGGCTACACCTTC. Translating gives CASSPGDSFYYGYTF.

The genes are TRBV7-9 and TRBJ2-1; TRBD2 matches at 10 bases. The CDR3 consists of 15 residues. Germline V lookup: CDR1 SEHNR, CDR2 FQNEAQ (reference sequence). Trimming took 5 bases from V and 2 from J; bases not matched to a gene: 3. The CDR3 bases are TGTGCCAGCAGCCGGACTAGCGGCCCCTACAATGAGCAGTTCTTC. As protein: CASSRTSGPYNEQFF.

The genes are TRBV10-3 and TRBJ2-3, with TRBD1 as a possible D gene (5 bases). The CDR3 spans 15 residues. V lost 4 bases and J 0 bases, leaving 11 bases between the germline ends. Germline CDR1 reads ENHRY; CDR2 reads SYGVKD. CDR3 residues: CAISVKGVSTDTQYF. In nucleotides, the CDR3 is TGTGCCATCAGTGTGAAAGGGGTCAGCACAGATACGCAGTATTTT.

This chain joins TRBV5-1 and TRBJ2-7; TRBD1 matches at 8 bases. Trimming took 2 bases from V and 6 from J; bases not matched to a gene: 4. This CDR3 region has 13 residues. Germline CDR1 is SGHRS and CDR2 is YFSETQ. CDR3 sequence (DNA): TGCGCCAGCAGCTTTGGACAGGGCCGCGAGCAGTACTTC. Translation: CASSFGQGREQYF.

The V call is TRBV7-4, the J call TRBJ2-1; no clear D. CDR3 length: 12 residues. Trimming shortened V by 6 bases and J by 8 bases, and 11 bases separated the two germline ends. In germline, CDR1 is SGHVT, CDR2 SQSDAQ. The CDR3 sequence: CASRFRADEQFF. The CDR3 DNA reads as TGTGCCAGCAGGTTCCGAGCCGATGAGCAGTTCTTC.

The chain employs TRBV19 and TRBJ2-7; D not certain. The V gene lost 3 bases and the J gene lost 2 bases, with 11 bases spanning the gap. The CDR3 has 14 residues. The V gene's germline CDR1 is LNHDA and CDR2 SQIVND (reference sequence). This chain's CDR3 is CASSINPWAYEQYF. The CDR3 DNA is TGTGCCAGTAGTATCAACCCCTGGGCCTACGAGCAGTACTTC.

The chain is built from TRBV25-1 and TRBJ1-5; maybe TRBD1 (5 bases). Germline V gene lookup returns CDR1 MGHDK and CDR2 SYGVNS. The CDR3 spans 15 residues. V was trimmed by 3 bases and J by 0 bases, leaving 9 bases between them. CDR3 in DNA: TGTGCCAGCAGTGAGGGGGGGGGTAGCAATCAGCCCCAGCATTTT. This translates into CASSEGGGSNQPQHF.

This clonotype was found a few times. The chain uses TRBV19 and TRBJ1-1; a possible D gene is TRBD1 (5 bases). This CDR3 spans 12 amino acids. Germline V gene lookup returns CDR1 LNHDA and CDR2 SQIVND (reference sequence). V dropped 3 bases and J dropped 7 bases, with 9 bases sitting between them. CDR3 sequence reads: CASSIQRGEAFF. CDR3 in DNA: TGTGCCAGTAGTATTCAGAGGGGTGAAGCTTTCTTT.

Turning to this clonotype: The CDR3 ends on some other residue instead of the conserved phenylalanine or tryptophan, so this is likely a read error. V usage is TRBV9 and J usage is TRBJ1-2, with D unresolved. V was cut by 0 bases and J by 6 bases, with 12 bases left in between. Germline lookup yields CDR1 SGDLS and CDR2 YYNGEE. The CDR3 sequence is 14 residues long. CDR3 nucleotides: TGTGCCAGCAGCGTAGGTGGTGGCGGCCATGGCTACACCCTC. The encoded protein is CASSVGGGGHGYTL.

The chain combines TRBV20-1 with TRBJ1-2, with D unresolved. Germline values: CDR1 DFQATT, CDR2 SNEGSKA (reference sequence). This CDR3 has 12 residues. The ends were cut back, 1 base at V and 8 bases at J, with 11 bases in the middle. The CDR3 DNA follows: TGCAGTGCTAGAGGAGGGTATCGAGGCTACACCTTC. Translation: CSARGGYRGYTF.

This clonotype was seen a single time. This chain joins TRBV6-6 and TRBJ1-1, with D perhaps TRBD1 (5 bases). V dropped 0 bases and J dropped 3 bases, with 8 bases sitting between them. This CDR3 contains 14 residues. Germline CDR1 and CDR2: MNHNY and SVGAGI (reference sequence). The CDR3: CASSYSGQDTEAFF. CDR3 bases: TGTGCCAGCAGTTACTCAGGACAAGACACTGAAGCTTTCTTT.

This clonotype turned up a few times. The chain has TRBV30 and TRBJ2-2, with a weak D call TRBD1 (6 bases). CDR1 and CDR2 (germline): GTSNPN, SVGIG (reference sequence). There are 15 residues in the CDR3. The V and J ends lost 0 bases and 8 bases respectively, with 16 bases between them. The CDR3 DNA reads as TGTGCCTGGAGTGTAACAGGGCAAACTGGGGGGGAGCTGTTTTTT. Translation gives CAWSVTGQTGGELFF.